The 26 T cell receptor beta chains below were found in one sample sequenced in a study of T cell responses to AZD1222 COVID-19 vaccine. Sequenced by immunoSEQ multiplex PCR; TCRdb stores in-frame clones only, minus some. Of 65,000 to 80,000 clones listed, roughly 85% were seen once; the top ten hold roughly 1.3%. This sample comprised peripheral blood, obtained 28 days after the second AZD1222 dose. The receptors were sampled from an adult who received the AZD1222 COVID-19 vaccine.

The chain is built from TRBV2 and TRBJ1-2, with 9 bases that match TRBD1. The CDR3 contains 15 residues. Trimming at V came to 4 bases and at J to 6 bases, leaving 9 bases not matched to a gene. The germline gives CDR1 SNHLY, CDR2 FYNNEI. The DNA for the CDR3 is TGTGCCAGCAGTGTAGTAACAGGGGGCGCGAATGGCTACACCTTC. It translates to CASSVVTGGANGYTF.

This clone was found a few times. As DNA, the CDR3 is TGTGCCAGTAGTATAGGGACAGGTCTTTACGAGCAGTACTTC. Translation gives CASSIGTGLYEQYF. V is TRBV19 and J is TRBJ2-7; the match to TRBD1 covers 7 bases. CDR1 and CDR2 from the germline V gene are LNHDA and SQIVND (reference sequence). V was pared by 1 base and J by 4 bases, with 4 bases of the junction left unmatched. There are 14 residues in the CDR3.

This chain links TRBV19 with TRBJ2-7, with 7 bases aligning to TRBD2. This CDR3 region has 17 residues. Germline assignment: CDR1 LNHDA and CDR2 SQIVND (reference sequence). Trimming took 2 bases from V and 6 from J; bases not matched to a gene: 16. The CDR3 region is CASSIISGVGGTGEQYF. The CDR3 DNA reads as TGTGCCAGTAGTATAATCAGCGGGGTAGGCGGGACCGGCGAGCAGTACTTC.

The chain links TRBV4-3 to TRBJ1-6, with a weak D call TRBD1 (5 bases). Trimming took 2 bases from V and 8 from J, leaving 22 bases between them. Germline CDR1 LGHNA, CDR2 YSLEER. The CDR3 has 18 residues. The chain's CDR3 is CASSQWVRGPGGDSPLHF. CDR3 bases: TGCGCCAGCAGCCAATGGGTCCGGGGACCCGGGGGGGATTCACCCCTCCACTTT.

A few counts support this clone. The chain recombines TRBV6-5 with TRBJ2-1, with D perhaps assigned TRBD1 or TRBD2 (6 bases each). The CDR3 extends over 14 amino acids. Germline V gene lookup returns CDR1 MNHEY and CDR2 SVGAGI. The ends were cut back, 2 bases at V and 7 bases at J, with 12 bases in the middle. The CDR3 here is CASSYGGGMNEQFF. The CDR3 DNA is TGTGCCAGCAGTTACGGGGGCGGGATGAATGAGCAGTTCTTC.

The rearrangement links TRBV30 to TRBJ2-7, with TRBD2 matching 12 bases. From germline, CDR1 is GTSNPN and CDR2 SVGIG (reference sequence). After removal of 2 bases from V and 1 base from J, the junction contained 3 bases not matched to a gene. The CDR3 loop spans 15 amino acids. CDR3 sequence reads: CAWSSSGRGSYEQYF. The CDR3 DNA reads as TGTGCCTGGAGTTCTAGCGGGAGGGGTTCCTACGAGCAGTACTTC.

In its sample, this clone was seen a few times. This chain uses TRBV9 with TRBJ1-2; D unclear. Germline CDR1 reads SGDLS; CDR2 reads YYNGEE. Trimming cost V 2 bases and J 2 bases, with 13 bases left between them. The CDR3 is 15 amino acids. This chain's CDR3 is CASSVDRGNNYGYTF. The CDR3 nucleotides read TGTGCCAGCAGCGTCGACCGGGGTAACAACTATGGCTACACCTTC. The variable domain in full, with the rest retrieved from reference TRBV9 and TRBJ1-2, is DSGVTQTPKHLITATGQRVTLRCSPRSGDLSVYWYQQSLDQGLQFLIQYYNGEERAKGNILERFSAQQFPDLHSELNLSSLELGDSALYFCASSVDRGNNYGYTFGSGTRLTVV.

The CDR3 bases are TGTGCCAGCTCACCCTTCGCGAGAAGTGAGGACACTGAAGCTTTCTTT. It specifies CASSPFARSEDTEAFF. This chain connects TRBV18 to TRBJ1-1; D unclear. CDR1 is KGHSH, CDR2 LQKENI, per germline. V was cut by 3 bases and J by 3 bases, with 17 bases left in between. The CDR3 length is 16 residues.

The chain is built from TRBV7-2 and TRBJ2-2; tentatively, D is TRBD1 (6 bases). Germline values: CDR1 SGHTA, CDR2 FQGNSA. Deletions cut 8 bases from V and 0 bases from J, with 10 bases between. The CDR3 totals 14 residues. CDR3 sequence reads: CASLRGSNTGELFF. In nucleotides, the CDR3 is TGTGCCAGCCTTAGGGGGTCGAACACCGGGGAGCTGTTTTTT.

The rearrangement joins TRBV6-5 to TRBJ1-1, with unresolved D. In germline, CDR1 is MNHEY, CDR2 SVGAGI. V was pared by 8 bases and J by 6 bases, with 22 bases between. The CDR3 is made up of 15 amino acids. The CDR3 DNA is TGTGCCAGCCCTCGCGGCACGGAGTGGGATCCTGAAGCTTTCTTT. This translates into CASPRGTEWDPEAFF.

This clone appeared a single time. This rearrangement joins TRBV10-3 to TRBJ1-1; D gene uncertain. The CDR3 covers 13 residues. Per germline, CDR1 ENHRY and CDR2 SYGVKD. The V and J ends lost 4 bases and 1 base respectively, with 7 bases between them. The CDR3 DNA reads TGTGCCATCAGTGCGTTGTCGAACACTGAAGCTTTCTTT. Protein sequence: CAISALSNTEAFF.

V gene TRBV19 combines with J gene TRBJ2-3; TRBD1 agrees at 7 bases. The germline gives CDR1 LNHDA, CDR2 SQIVND (reference sequence). Germline trimming cut 8 bases from V and 5 bases from J; bases unmatched to any gene: 13. The CDR3 loop spans 15 amino acids. Here the CDR3 reads CASARRQGSIDTQYF. In DNA form, the CDR3 reads TGTGCCAGTGCCCGAAGACAGGGTTCAATAGATACGCAGTATTTT.

The genes are TRBV6-2 or TRBV6-3 and TRBJ1-2; no firm D call. The V gene's germline CDR1 is MNHEY and CDR2 SVGEGT. The V end lost 2 bases, the J end lost 5 bases, and 9 bases lay between the germline ends. The CDR3 runs to 13 residues. CDR3 protein: CASSYAPGYGYTF. The CDR3 DNA is TGTGCCAGCAGTTACGCGCCAGGTTATGGCTACACCTTC.

This clone is a singleton in its sample. This chain connects TRBV4-1 to TRBJ1-1; 10 positions match TRBD1. The CDR3 consists of 19 residues. V lost 3 bases to trimming and J lost 3 bases; unmatched junction nucleotides: 16. The germline V gene has CDR1 MGHRA and CDR2 YSYEKL. DNA for the CDR3: TGCGCCAGCAGCCACCTCCCTTGGACAGGGGGACTTCAGGACACTGAAGCTTTCTTT. Protein product: CASSHLPWTGGLQDTEAFF.

This chain links TRBV30 with TRBJ2-7; a weak D match, TRBD2 (5 bases). The V end was cut by 4 bases, the J end by 3 bases, with 10 bases between. Germline V lookup: CDR1 GTSNPN, CDR2 SVGIG (reference sequence). The CDR3 is 12 residues long. The CDR3 region has the DNA TGTGCCTGGATCGGGGAAGGCTACGAGCAGTACTTC. It yields the protein CAWIGEGYEQYF.

The chain couples TRBV6-4 to TRBJ1-5, with a weak D call TRBD1 (6 bases). Germline V gene lookup returns CDR1 MRHNA and CDR2 SNTAGT. The CDR3 runs 16 residues. The ends were cut back, 5 bases at V and 1 base at J, with 15 bases in the middle. The CDR3 loop reads CASSPGQFGSNQPQHF. The CDR3, as DNA: TGTGCCAGCAGTCCCGGACAGTTTGGAAGCAATCAGCCCCAGCATTTT.

The chain employs TRBV4-2 and TRBJ2-5; D ambiguous. Germline CDR1 and CDR2: LGHNA and YNFKEQ. V lost 1 base, J lost 2 bases, and 8 bases lay in between. This CDR3 spans 14 amino acids. CDR3 sequence reads: CASSQGSPQETQYF. CDR3 bases: TGTGCCAGCAGCCAAGGTTCCCCTCAAGAGACCCAGTACTTC.

This clone was seen more than once but under ten times. The rearrangement links TRBV28 to TRBJ2-7, with TRBD2 matching over 8 bases. There are 16 residues in the CDR3. Per germline, CDR1 MDHEN and CDR2 SYDVKM. V dropped 9 bases and J dropped 2; count of bases not matched to a gene: 15. In nucleotides, the CDR3 is TGTGCCAGAAAATGGGGAACTAGCGGAACCGCCTACGAGCAGTACTTC. It translates to CARKWGTSGTAYEQYF. Complete variable domain (other parts from reference TRBV28 and TRBJ2-7): DVKVTQSSRYLVKRTGEKVFLECVQDMDHENMFWYRQDPGLGLRLIYFSYDVKMKEKGDIPEGYSVSREKKERFSLILESASTNQTSMYLCARKWGTSGTAYEQYFGPGTRLTVT.

This sequence joins TRBV11-3 and TRBJ2-3; TRBD2 matches 10 bases. V dropped 2 bases and J dropped 3; count of bases not matched to a gene: 2. In germline, CDR1 is SGHNT, CDR2 YENEEA. The CDR3 is 15 residues long. CDR3 amino acids: CASSLKGLATDTQYF. In DNA, the CDR3 is TGTGCCAGCAGCTTAAAGGGACTAGCGACAGATACGCAGTATTTT.

This clone was recorded once. This chain connects TRBV28 to TRBJ1-2; D is unresolved. The CDR3 runs 11 residues. From germline, CDR1 is MDHEN and CDR2 SYDVKM. V was pared by 7 bases and J by 7 bases, with 10 bases between. CDR3 DNA: TGTGCCAGCACGGGGTCACGTGGCTACACCTTC. This sequence encodes CASTGSRGYTF.

This sequence joins TRBV27 and TRBJ1-5; D is perhaps TRBD1 (6 bases). Trimming stripped 4 bases from V and 2 bases from J, with 15 bases between. The CDR3 runs 16 residues. Germline loops: CDR1 MNHEY, CDR2 SMNVEV (reference sequence). In DNA form, the CDR3 reads TGTGCCAGCAGTTCACTCACGGGACACGGCAATCAGCCCCAGCATTTT. Translated: CASSSLTGHGNQPQHF.

The genes are TRBV19 and TRBJ1-5; 8 bases fit TRBD1. The CDR3 has 15 amino acids. The V gene end was trimmed by 4 bases and the J gene end by 2 bases; junction bases not matched to a gene: 4. CDR1 and CDR2 from the germline V gene are LNHDA and SQIVND (reference sequence). The DNA of the CDR3 is TGTGCCAGTAGTACGACAGGGGATGGCAATCAGCCCCAGCATTTT. The encoded protein is CASSTTGDGNQPQHF.

By frequency in the sample, this clone is medium-sized (0.01 to 0.1%). The V and J genes are TRBV27 and TRBJ1-5, with D uncertain. Trimming removed 3 bases from V and 5 bases from J, with 17 bases in between. The CDR3 has 16 amino acids. Germline CDR1 is MNHEY and CDR2 is SMNVEV (reference sequence). The CDR3 DNA follows: TGTGCCAGCAGTTTGACGGCACCTAGCGCCGATCAGCCCCAGCATTTT. It is translated as CASSLTAPSADQPQHF.

The chain links TRBV19 to TRBJ2-7, with D maybe TRBD1 (7 bases). The germline CDR1 and CDR2 sequences are LNHDA and SQIVND (reference sequence). This CDR3 region has 15 residues. Trimming took 3 bases from V and 6 from J, leaving 18 bases between them. CDR3 sequence reads: CASSIDLTGRSEQYF. The CDR3 DNA follows: TGTGCCAGTAGTATTGATTTGACAGGGAGGAGCGAGCAGTACTTC. Full variable domain (rest looked up from reference TRBV19 and TRBJ2-7): DGGITQSPKYLFRKEGQNVTLSCEQNLNHDAMYWYRQDPGQGLRLIYYSQIVNDFQKGDIAEGYSVSREKKESFPLTVTSAQKNPTAFYLCASSIDLTGRSEQYFGPGTRLTVT.

The CDR3 DNA sequence: TGTGCCAGCAGTTTGGTCGGGGGGGATGAAAAACTGTTTTTT. Translating it yields CASSLVGGDEKLFF. The rearrangement uses TRBV28 and TRBJ1-4; possibly TRBD1 for D (5 bases). This CDR3 comprises 14 residues. The germline gives CDR1 MDHEN, CDR2 SYDVKM. Trimming took off 3 bases at V and 6 bases at J, with 11 bases between the two ends.

The V gene is TRBV27, the J gene TRBJ2-1; TRBD2 matches 9 bases. With V trimmed by 5 bases and J by 4 bases, 15 bases remained unmatched. The germline CDR1 and CDR2 sequences are MNHEY and SMNVEV (reference sequence). This CDR3 has 18 residues. The CDR3 DNA is TGTGCCAGCAGTCCCGACCGGGCTAGCGGGATTGGTTACAATGAGCAGTTCTTC. Amino acids: CASSPDRASGIGYNEQFF.